A single sample is the source of the 2 T cell receptor beta chains below, sequenced in a study of blood T cells in healthy people across ages (dated by TCRdb to about 2015). The receptor library was made with 5' RACE. The instrument was an Illumina HiSeq 2500. The second PCR ran for about 6 to 12 cycles and used a J-beta primer mix along with a sample-barcoded 5' primer. TCRdb reanalyzed the raw reads on its own, using fastp at Q25 for trimming and MiXCR for clone calling, and kept in-frame beta chains. All rows with the same CDR3 protein become a single entry with the most common DNA and genes. The sample profile shows roughly 1,500,000 distinct CDR3 sequences; about 40% of them were found once. 6.5% to 10% of the sample is in the top ten clones. Material for sequencing was blood. The receptors were gathered from a woman younger than 35 in good health.

A word on this clonotype: One junction end does not reproduce the germline sequence, and a read error may be involved. The chain recombines TRBV4-1 with TRBJ1-2; D not resolved. CDR1 is MGHRA, CDR2 YSYEKL, per germline. CDR3 length: 17 residues. CDR3 nucleotides: TGCACCAGCAGCCAAGGCGGGGTACCCAAGTTATCCTATGGCTACACCTTC. Protein sequence: CTSSQGGVPKLSYGYTF.

This clonotype was detected only a few times. CDR3 loop: CASSQDRGGSSYNSPLHF. CDR3 sequence (DNA): TGCGCCAGCAGCCAAGATCGGGGCGGAAGCTCCTATAATTCACCCCTCCACTTT. This rearrangement joins TRBV4-1 to TRBJ1-6, with D perhaps matching TRBD1 (5 bases). The CDR3 totals 18 residues. Trimming took off 0 bases at V and 0 bases at J, with 12 bases between the two ends. Germline lookup yields CDR1 MGHRA and CDR2 YSYEKL.